The 15 T cell receptor beta chains below come from one sample, sequenced in a study of CD8+ T cells in alopecia areata. RNA was extracted and reverse transcribed into cDNA as the sequencing template. Assay: immunoSEQ multiplex PCR; the TCRdb copy retains only in-frame clones and omits some. The sample has some 10,000 clones, over 55% seen once; the top ten hold under 9.5%. Samples from alopecia areata patients were lesional scalp punch biopsies and peripheral blood. The sample consisted of skin, taken at week 0. Every receptor here comes from a human donor with alopecia areata.

The chain carries TRBV5-6 and TRBJ1-6; maybe TRBD1 (6 bases). The V gene lost 3 bases and the J gene lost 10 bases, with 17 bases spanning the gap. Per germline, CDR1 SGHDT and CDR2 YYEEEE. The CDR3 has 15 amino acids. The CDR3 DNA reads as TGTGCCAGCAGCTCACGCGGGACATGGGTATCACCCCTCCACTTT. Protein product: CASSSRGTWVSPLHF.

In regard to this clone: Sequence at one end of the junction differs from germline and may be a read error. The sample contains more than one DNA sequence encoding this CDR3. V and J are TRBV4-1 and TRBJ2-1, with TRBD2 matching 12 bases. The CDR3 spans 20 residues. Germline loops: CDR1 MGHRA, CDR2 YSYEKL. The CDR3 protein is CASSRGLAGPGPFSYNEQFF. As DNA, the CDR3 is TGCGCCAGTAGCCGGGGACTAGCGGGCCCGGGGCCATTTTCCTACAATGAGCAGTTCTTC.

This clone was seen only once. The rearrangement links TRBV6-5 to TRBJ1-6; D is possibly TRBD1 (6 bases). Germline CDR1 and CDR2: MNHEY and SVGAGI. The germline V and J ends were trimmed by 0 bases and 9 bases, with 12 bases remaining between them. The length of the CDR3 is 15 residues. CDR3 bases: TGTGCCAGCAGTTACTCGTGGCAGGGGAGTTCACCCCTCCACTTT. The encoded protein is CASSYSWQGSSPLHF.

This clone was recorded a few times. The chain uses TRBV6-6 and TRBJ1-2; D remains unclear. The CDR3 is 12 amino acids. The V gene's germline CDR1 is MNHNY and CDR2 SVGAGI (reference sequence). Trimming removed 6 bases at V and 8 bases at J, with 13 bases between. The CDR3 DNA sequence: TGTGCCAGCAGACATTCTGGAGAAGGCTACACCTTC. Its translation: CASRHSGEGYTF.

The chain combines TRBV30 with TRBJ1-1; no firm D call. This CDR3 spans 11 amino acids. CDR1 and CDR2 (germline): GTSNPN, SVGIG (reference sequence). Trimming cost V 1 base and J 5 bases, with 5 bases left between them. CDR3 sequence: CAWSGETEAFF. In DNA, the CDR3 is TGTGCCTGGAGTGGGGAAACTGAAGCTTTCTTT.

V and J are TRBV7-9 and TRBJ2-7; D may be TRBD1 (6 bases). Trimming took 5 bases from V and 6 from J, leaving 17 bases between them. Germline lookup yields CDR1 SEHNR and CDR2 FQNEAQ (reference sequence). The CDR3 length is 14 residues. CDR3 bases: TGTGCCAGCAGCGCCACAGGGTTGAGGGGCGAGCAGTACTTC. Its translation is CASSATGLRGEQYF.

J is TRBJ1-1 and V is TRBV6-5; maybe TRBD1 (5 bases). The CDR3 consists of 16 residues. CDR1 is MNHEY and CDR2 is SVGAGI in the germline V gene. The germline V and J ends were trimmed by 0 bases and 6 bases, with 17 bases remaining between them. The CDR3 is CASSYSKLRGDPEAFF. The CDR3 bases are TGTGCCAGCAGTTACTCTAAATTGAGAGGGGACCCTGAAGCTTTCTTT.

The chain combines TRBV5-4 with TRBJ1-1; a possible D gene is TRBD1 (5 bases). The germline V and J ends were trimmed by 4 bases and 1 base, with 8 bases remaining between them. This CDR3 comprises 13 residues. The germline V gene encodes CDR1 SGHNT and CDR2 YYREEE (reference sequence). The CDR3 DNA sequence: TGTGCCAGCAGCGGGCAGGGGAACACTGAAGCTTTCTTT. The encoded protein is CASSGQGNTEAFF.

This clone came up a few times. The rearrangement uses TRBV5-1 and TRBJ2-2, with D perhaps matching TRBD1 (5 bases). The CDR3 consists of 15 residues. Trimming took 0 bases from V and 1 from J, leaving 7 bases between them. Germline V gives CDR1 SGHRS, CDR2 YFSETQ. CDR3 in amino acids: CASSLVQGNTGELFF. CDR3 sequence (DNA): TGCGCCAGCAGCTTGGTTCAGGGGAACACCGGGGAGCTGTTTTTT.

This clone was observed once. This chain links TRBV18 with TRBJ1-6, with 10 bases identical to TRBD1. CDR1 KGHSH and CDR2 LQKENI come from the germline V gene. This CDR3 spans 16 amino acids. The V gene end was trimmed by 0 bases and the J gene end by 7 bases; junction bases not matched to a gene: 3. CDR3 region: CASSPPGQGGNSPLHF. The CDR3, as DNA: TGTGCCAGCTCACCACCAGGACAGGGGGGGAATTCACCCCTCCACTTT.

The V call is TRBV7-6, the J call TRBJ1-3; D not resolved. The CDR3 runs 14 residues. Germline values: CDR1 SGHVS, CDR2 FNYEAQ. For the CDR3, the DNA is TGTGCTGTCTTGCAGGACCCCTCTGGAAACACCATATATTTT. Translated, it gives CAVLQDPSGNTIYF.

The V gene is TRBV7-9, the J gene TRBJ1-3; D is undetermined. CDR1 SEHNR and CDR2 FQNEAQ come from the germline V gene (reference sequence). The CDR3 length is 14 residues. V lost 0 bases, J lost 0 bases, and 3 bases lay in between. This chain's CDR3 is CASSLASSGNTIYF. The CDR3 DNA follows: TGTGCCAGCAGCTTAGCCAGCTCTGGAAACACCATATATTTT. Filled out from reference TRBV7-9 and TRBJ1-3, the complete variable domain reads DTGVSQNPRHKITKRGQNVTFRCDPISEHNRLYWYRQTLGQGPEFLTYFQNEAQLEKSRLLSDRFSAERPKGSFSTLEIQRTEQGDSAMYLCASSLASSGNTIYFGEGSWLTVV.

The sample holds a few counts of this clone. The CDR3 region has the DNA TGTGCCAGCAGACAAGAACAGCTGAACACTGAAGCTTTCTTT. Residues: CASRQEQLNTEAFF. This rearrangement joins TRBV5-4 to TRBJ1-1; D is uncertain. The germline V and J ends were trimmed by 5 bases and 0 bases, with 11 bases remaining between them. Germline V gene data show CDR1 as SGHNT and CDR2 as YYREEE (reference sequence). This CDR3 has 14 residues.

V is TRBV2 and J is TRBJ2-1; 7 nucleotides line up with TRBD2. This CDR3 has 18 amino acids. The germline V gene has CDR1 SNHLY and CDR2 FYNNEI. The junction had 16 bases not matched to a gene; V was cut back by 7 bases and J by 1 base. CDR3 in amino acids: CASTRGVGAGKSYNEQFF. The CDR3 DNA reads as TGTGCCAGCACTAGAGGAGTCGGAGCGGGAAAGTCCTACAATGAGCAGTTCTTC.

This clone was observed a few times. The rearrangement links TRBV6-1 to TRBJ2-2; D gene uncertain. V lost 2 bases and J 5 bases, leaving 3 bases between the germline ends. The CDR3 has 12 residues. The V gene's germline CDR1 is MNHNS and CDR2 SASEGT. In DNA, the CDR3 is TGTGCCAGCAGTGAACTGACCGGGGAGCTGTTTTTT. Protein product: CASSELTGELFF.